Below are 2 T cell receptor beta chains sequenced from a single sample in a study of CD8+ T cells in alopecia areata. Extraction of RNA preceded its reverse transcription into cDNA, which served as the sequencing template. TCRdb's copy holds only in-frame clones and misses some; the assay was immunoSEQ multiplex PCR. Observed in the sample are about 110,000 clones, none of them singletons. The source material was lesional skin. The receptors originated from a C3H/HeJ mouse with alopecia areata. These mice share the MHC haplotype H2-k.

About this clone itself: Gene names follow the mouse nomenclature. The read falls 4 residues short of the CDR3 end, and the missing part is taken from the germline J gene. This chain uses TRBV13-3 with TRBJ1-4; no clear D gene. Germline loops: CDR1 NNHDY, CDR2 SYVADS. This CDR3 is built from 14 residues. V lost 4 bases and J lost 0, with 7 bases in between. CDR3: CASSLRFSNERLFF. The part of the CDR3 DNA that was read is TGTGCCAGCAGTCTCAGATTTTCCAACGAA.

Only a few counts were recorded for this clone. Gene names denote mouse genes. The read ends 4 residues before the CDR3 terminus; that terminus is restored from the germline J gene. V and J are TRBV13-2 and TRBJ1-4; 8 nucleotides line up with TRBD1. V lost 1 base to trimming and J lost 2 bases; unmatched junction nucleotides: 13. CDR3 length equals 19 residues. Germline CDR1 reads NNHNN; CDR2 reads SYGAGS (reference sequence). The CDR3 loop is CASGDPPLSGQESNERLFF. The sequenced part of the CDR3 DNA is TGTGCCAGCGGTGATCCCCCACTCTCGGGACAGGAGTCCAACGAA.